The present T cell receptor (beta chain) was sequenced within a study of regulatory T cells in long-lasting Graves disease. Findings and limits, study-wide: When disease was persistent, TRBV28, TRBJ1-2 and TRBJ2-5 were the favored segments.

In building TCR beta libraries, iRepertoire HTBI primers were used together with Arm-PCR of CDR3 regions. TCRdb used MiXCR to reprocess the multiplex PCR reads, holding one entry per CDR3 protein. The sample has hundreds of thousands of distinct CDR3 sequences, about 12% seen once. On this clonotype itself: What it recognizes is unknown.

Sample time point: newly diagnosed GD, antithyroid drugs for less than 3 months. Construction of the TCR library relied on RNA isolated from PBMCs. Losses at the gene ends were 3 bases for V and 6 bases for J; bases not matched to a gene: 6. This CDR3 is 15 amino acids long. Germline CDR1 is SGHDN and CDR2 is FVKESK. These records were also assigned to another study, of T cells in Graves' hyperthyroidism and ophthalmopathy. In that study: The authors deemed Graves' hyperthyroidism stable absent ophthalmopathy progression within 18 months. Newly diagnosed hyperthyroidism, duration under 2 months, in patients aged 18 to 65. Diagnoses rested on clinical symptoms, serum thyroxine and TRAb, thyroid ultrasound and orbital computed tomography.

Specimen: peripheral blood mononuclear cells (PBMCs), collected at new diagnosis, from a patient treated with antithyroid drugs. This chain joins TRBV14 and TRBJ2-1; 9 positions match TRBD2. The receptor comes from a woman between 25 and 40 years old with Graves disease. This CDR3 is CASSHLLAGINEQFF. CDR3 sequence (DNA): TGTGCCAGCAGCCACTTGCTAGCGGGGATCAATGAGCAGTTCTTC.